This TCR beta chain was identified during a study of T cell responses to AZD1222 COVID-19 vaccine. The J segment lost 9 bases and the V segment lost 4 bases, leaving 11 bases of the junction unmatched. The CDR3 is 16 residues long. In germline, CDR1 is LGHNT, CDR2 FRNRAP. Method: immunoSEQ multiplex PCR; TCRdb's copy keeps in-frame clones and lacks some. The table lists around 20,000 clones, 84% of them singletons. This receptor was taken from an adult who received the AZD1222 COVID-19 vaccine. Sequencing used peripheral blood, obtained 28 days after the second AZD1222 dose. The rearrangement joins TRBV12-5 to TRBJ2-1; 11 bases match TRBD2. CDR3 sequence (DNA): TGTGCTAGTGGTTCCATGACTAGCGGGAATCGGGGTGAGCAGTTCTTC. It encodes CASGSMTSGNRGEQFF. The complete variable domain, with remaining parts taken from reference TRBV12-5 and TRBJ2-1, reads DARVTQTPRHKVTEMGQEVTMRCQPILGHNTVFWYRQTMMQGLELLAYFRNRAPLDDSGMPKDRFSAEMPDATLATLKIQPSEPRDSAVYFCASGSMTSGNRGEQFFGPGTRLTVL.